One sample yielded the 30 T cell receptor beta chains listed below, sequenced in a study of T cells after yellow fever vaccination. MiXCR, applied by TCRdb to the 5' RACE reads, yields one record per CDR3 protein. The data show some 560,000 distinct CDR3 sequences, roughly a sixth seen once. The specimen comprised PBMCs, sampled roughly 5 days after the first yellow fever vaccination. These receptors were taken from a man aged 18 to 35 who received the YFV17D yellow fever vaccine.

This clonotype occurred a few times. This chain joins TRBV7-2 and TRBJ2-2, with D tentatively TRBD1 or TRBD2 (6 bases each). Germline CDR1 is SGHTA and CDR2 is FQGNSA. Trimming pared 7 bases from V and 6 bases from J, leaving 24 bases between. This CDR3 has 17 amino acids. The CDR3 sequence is CASNPHSQGWEAGELFF. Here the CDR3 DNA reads TGTGCCAGCAACCCCCACAGTCAGGGGTGGGAGGCCGGGGAGCTGTTTTTT.

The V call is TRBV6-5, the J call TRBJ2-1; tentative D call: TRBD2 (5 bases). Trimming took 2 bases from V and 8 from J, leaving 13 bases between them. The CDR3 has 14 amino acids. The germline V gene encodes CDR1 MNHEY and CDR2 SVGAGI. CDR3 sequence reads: CASSYLGSVDEQFF. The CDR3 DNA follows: TGTGCCAGCAGTTACCTCGGTAGCGTAGATGAGCAGTTCTTC.

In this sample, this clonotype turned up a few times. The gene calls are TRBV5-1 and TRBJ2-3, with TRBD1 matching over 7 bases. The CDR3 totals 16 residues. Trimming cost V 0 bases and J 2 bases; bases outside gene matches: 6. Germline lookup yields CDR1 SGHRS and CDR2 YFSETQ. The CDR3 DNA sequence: TGCGCCAGCAGCTTGGCCCTGACAGGGTCCACAGATACGCAGTATTTT. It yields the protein CASSLALTGSTDTQYF. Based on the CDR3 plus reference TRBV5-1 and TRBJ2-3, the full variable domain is KAGVTQTPRYLIKTRGQQVTLSCSPISGHRSVSWYQQTPGQGLQFLFEYFSETQRNKGNFPGRFSGRQFSNSRSEMNVSTLELGDSALYLCASSLALTGSTDTQYFGPGTRLTVL.

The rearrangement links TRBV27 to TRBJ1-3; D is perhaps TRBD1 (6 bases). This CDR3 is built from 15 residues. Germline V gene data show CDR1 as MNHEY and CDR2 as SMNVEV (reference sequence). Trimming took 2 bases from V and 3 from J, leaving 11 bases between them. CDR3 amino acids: CASSLNRAIGNTIYF. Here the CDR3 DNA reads TGTGCCAGCAGTTTAAACAGGGCAATTGGAAACACCATATATTTT.

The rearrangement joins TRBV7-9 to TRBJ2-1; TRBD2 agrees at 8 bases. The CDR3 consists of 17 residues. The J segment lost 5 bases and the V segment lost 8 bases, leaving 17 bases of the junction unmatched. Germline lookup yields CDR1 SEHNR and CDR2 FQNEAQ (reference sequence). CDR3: CASSKPLRGGSNNEQFF. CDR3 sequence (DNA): TGTGCCAGCTCCAAACCCCTCCGCGGGGGGTCCAACAATGAGCAGTTCTTC.

CDR3 DNA sequence: TGTGCCAGCAGCTTTTCAGGAGCAGGAAACACCATATATTTT. Translating it yields CASSFSGAGNTIYF. The chain combines TRBV7-9 with TRBJ1-3; no definite D call. Germline CDR1 is SEHNR and CDR2 is FQNEAQ (reference sequence). The CDR3 totals 14 residues. Deletions cut 3 bases from V and 4 bases from J, with 10 bases between.

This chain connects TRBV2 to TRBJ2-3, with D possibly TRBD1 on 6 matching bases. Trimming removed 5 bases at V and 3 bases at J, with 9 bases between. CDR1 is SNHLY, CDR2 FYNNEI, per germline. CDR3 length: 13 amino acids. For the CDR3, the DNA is TGTGCCAGCAGTACAGGGTGGACAGATACGCAGTATTTT. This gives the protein CASSTGWTDTQYF.

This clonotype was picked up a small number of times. CDR3 DNA: TGTGCCAGTAGTAAGGGACAGGCCCCCTACGAGCAGTACTTC. Translation gives CASSKGQAPYEQYF. The rearrangement uses TRBV19 and TRBJ2-7; 8 nucleotides match TRBD1. The germline gives CDR1 LNHDA, CDR2 SQIVND (reference sequence). J was trimmed by 2 bases and V by 4 bases; bases with no gene match: 4. The CDR3 runs 14 residues.

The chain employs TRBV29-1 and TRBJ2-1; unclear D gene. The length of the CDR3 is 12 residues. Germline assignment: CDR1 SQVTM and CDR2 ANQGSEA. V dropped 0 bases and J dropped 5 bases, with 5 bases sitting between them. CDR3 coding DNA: TGCAGCGTTGAAGATCTGGACAATGAGCAGTTCTTC. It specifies CSVEDLDNEQFF.

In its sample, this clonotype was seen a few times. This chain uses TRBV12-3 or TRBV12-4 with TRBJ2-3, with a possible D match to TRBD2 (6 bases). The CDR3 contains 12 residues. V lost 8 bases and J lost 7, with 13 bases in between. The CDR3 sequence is CASYLGGNTQYF. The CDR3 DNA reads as TGTGCCAGCTACCTGGGGGGAAATACGCAGTATTTT.

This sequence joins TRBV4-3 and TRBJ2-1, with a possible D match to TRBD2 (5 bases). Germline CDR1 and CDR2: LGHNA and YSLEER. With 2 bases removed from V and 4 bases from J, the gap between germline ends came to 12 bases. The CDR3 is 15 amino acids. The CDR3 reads CASSQRAGSYNEQFF. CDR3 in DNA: TGCGCCAGCAGCCAACGGGCGGGTTCATACAATGAGCAGTTCTTC.

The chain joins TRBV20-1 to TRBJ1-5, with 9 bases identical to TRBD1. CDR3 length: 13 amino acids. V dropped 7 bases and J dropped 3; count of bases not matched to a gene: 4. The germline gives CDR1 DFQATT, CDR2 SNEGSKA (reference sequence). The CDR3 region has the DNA TGCAGTGTTACAGGGGGCGTCAATCAGCCCCAGCATTTT. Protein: CSVTGGVNQPQHF.

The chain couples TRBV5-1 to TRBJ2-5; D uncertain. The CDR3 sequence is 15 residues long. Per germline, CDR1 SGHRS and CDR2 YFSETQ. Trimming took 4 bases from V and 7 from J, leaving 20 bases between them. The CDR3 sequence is CASSVTPVDGGTQYF. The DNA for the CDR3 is TGCGCCAGCAGCGTCACCCCGGTCGACGGTGGGACCCAGTACTTC.

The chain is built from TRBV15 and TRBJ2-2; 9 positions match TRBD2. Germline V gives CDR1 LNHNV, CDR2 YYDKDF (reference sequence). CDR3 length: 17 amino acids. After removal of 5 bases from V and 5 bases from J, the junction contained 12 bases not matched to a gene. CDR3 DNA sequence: TGTGCCACCAGCGCCTTAGGAGGCGGGGGGGGAACCGGGGAGCTGTTTTTT. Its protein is CATSALGGGGGTGELFF.

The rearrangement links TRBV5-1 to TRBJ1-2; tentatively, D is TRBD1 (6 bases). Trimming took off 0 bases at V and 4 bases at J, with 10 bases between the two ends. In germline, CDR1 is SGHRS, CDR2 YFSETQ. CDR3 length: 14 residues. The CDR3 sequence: CASSLDSGAYGYTF. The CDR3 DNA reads TGCGCCAGCAGCTTGGATTCAGGGGCCTATGGCTACACCTTC.

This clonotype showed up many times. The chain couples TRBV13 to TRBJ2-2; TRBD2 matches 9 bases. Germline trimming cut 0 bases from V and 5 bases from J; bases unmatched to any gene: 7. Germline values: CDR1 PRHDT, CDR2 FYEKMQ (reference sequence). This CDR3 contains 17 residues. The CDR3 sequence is CASSLGRRGGRTGELFF. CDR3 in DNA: TGTGCCAGCAGCTTAGGCCGGCGGGGGGGCCGAACCGGGGAGCTGTTTTTT. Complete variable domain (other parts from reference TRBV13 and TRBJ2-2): AAGVIQSPRHLIKEKRETATLKCYPIPRHDTVYWYQQGPGQDPQFLISFYEKMQSDKGSIPDRFSAQQFSDYHSELNMSSLELGDSALYFCASSLGRRGGRTGELFFGEGSRLTVL.

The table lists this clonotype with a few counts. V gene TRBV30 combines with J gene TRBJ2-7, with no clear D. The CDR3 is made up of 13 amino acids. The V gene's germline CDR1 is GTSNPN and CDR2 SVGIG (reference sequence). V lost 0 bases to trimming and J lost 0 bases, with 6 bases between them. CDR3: CAWSVPNSYEQYF. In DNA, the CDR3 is TGTGCCTGGAGTGTCCCCAACTCCTACGAGCAGTACTTC.

The CDR3 nucleotides read TGCGCCAGCAGCCAAACCCCCCGACTAGCGGAGAGGGCAGATACGCAGTATTTT. Protein: CASSQTPRLAERADTQYF. The chain combines TRBV4-3 with TRBJ2-3; 9 bases line up with TRBD2. Germline CDR1 reads LGHNA; CDR2 reads YSLEER. V was pared by 2 bases and J by 4 bases, with 13 bases of the junction left unmatched. The CDR3 runs 18 residues.

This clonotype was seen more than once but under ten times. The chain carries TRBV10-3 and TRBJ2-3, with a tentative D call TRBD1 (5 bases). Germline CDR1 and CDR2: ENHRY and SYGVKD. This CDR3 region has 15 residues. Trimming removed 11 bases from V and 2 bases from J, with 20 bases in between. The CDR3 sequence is CAASLTAATTDTQYF. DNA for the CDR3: TGTGCCGCTTCCTTGACAGCCGCAACCACAGATACGCAGTATTTT.

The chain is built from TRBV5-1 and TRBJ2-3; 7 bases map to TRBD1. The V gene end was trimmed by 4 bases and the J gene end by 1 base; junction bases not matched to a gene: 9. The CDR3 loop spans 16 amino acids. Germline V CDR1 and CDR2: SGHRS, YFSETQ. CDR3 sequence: CASSHQRQGGTDTQYF. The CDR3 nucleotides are TGCGCCAGCAGCCATCAAAGACAGGGCGGCACAGATACGCAGTATTTT.

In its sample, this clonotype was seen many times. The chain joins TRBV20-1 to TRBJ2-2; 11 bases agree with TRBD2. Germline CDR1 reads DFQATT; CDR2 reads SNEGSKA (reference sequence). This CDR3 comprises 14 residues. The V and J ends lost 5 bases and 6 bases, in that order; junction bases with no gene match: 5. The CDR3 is CSAGLAGGAGELFF. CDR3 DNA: TGCAGTGCTGGTTTAGCGGGGGGGGCCGGGGAGCTGTTTTTT.

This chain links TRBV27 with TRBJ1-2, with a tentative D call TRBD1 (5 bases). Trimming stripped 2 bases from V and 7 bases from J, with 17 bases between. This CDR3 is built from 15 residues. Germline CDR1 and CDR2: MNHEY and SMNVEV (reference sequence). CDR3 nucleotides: TGTGCCAGCAGTTTAACGGCAGGCGGGGCCGGTGGCTACACCTTC. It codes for CASSLTAGGAGGYTF.

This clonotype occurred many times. CDR3 in amino acids: CASSVADTQYF. Written as DNA, the CDR3 is TGTGCCAGCAGTGTTGCGGATACGCAGTATTTT. The gene calls are TRBV2 and TRBJ2-3; D is ambiguous. Trimming stripped 4 bases from V and 6 bases from J, with 5 bases between. The CDR3 covers 11 residues. CDR1 is SNHLY and CDR2 is FYNNEI in the germline V gene.

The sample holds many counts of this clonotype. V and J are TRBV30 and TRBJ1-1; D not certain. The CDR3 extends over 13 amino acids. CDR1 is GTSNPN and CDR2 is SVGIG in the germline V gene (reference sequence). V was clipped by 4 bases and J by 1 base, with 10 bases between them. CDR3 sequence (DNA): TGTGCCTGGATAAAGGAGGGGAACACTGAAGCTTTCTTT. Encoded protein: CAWIKEGNTEAFF.

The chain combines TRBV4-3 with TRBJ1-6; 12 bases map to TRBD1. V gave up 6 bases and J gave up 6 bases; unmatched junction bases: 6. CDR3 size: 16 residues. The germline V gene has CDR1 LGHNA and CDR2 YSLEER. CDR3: CASRWGQGAGNSPLHF. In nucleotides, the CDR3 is TGCGCCAGCAGATGGGGACAGGGGGCGGGTAATTCACCCCTCCACTTT.

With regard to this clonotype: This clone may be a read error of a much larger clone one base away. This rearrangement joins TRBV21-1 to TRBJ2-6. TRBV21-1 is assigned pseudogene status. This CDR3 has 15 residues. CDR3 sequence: CASSRQTSGANVLTF. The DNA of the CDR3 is TGTGCCAGCAGCCGGCAGACCTCTGGGGCCAACGTCCTGACTTTC.

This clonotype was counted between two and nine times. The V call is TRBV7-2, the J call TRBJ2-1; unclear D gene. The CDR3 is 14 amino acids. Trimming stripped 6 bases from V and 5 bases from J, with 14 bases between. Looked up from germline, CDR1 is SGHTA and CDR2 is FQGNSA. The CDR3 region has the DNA TGTGCCAGCAGTCGACAAAGAGGAGACAATGAGCAGTTCTTC. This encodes CASSRQRGDNEQFF.

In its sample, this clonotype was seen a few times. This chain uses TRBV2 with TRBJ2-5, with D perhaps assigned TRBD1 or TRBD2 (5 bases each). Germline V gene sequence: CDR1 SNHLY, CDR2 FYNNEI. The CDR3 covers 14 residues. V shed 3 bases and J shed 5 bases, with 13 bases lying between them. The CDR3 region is CASSEVLAGETQYF. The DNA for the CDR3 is TGTGCCAGCAGTGAGGTCCTAGCAGGGGAGACCCAGTACTTC.

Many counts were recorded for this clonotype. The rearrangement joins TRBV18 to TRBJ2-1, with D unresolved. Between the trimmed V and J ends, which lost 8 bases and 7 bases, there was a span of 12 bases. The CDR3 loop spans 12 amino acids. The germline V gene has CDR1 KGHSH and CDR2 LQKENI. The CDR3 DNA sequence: TGTGCCAGCAGCCCCCCAGGTAATGAGCAGTTCTTC. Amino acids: CASSPPGNEQFF. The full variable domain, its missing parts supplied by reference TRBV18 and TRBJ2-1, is NAGVMQNPRHLVRRRGQEARLRCSPMKGHSHVYWYRQLPEEGLKFMVYLQKENIIDESGMPKERFSAEFPKEGPSILRIQQVVRGDSAAYFCASSPPGNEQFFGPGTRLTVL.

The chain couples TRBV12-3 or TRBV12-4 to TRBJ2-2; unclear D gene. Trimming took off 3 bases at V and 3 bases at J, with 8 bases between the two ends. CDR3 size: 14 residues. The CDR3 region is CASSFFADTGELFF. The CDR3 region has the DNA TGTGCCAGCAGTTTTTTCGCAGACACCGGGGAGCTGTTTTTT.